This TCR beta chain is drawn from a study of post-analysis software for immune sequencing data. Study conclusions and caveats: Comparison of patients with controls showed 5 or 6 TRBV segments more frequent in patients, TRBV5-6, TRBV5-1 and TRBV20-1 among them.

J gave up 4 bases and V 6 bases, and 3 bases lay outside the gene matches. The CDR3 totals 13 residues. Germline assignment: CDR1 DFQATT and CDR2 SNEGSKA (reference sequence). On this clonotype itself: Its antigen is undetermined.

Unique molecular identifiers were present in the TCR beta cDNA libraries. TCRdb recomputed calls from the PCR reads with MiXCR, one row per CDR3 protein. The profile shows 800,000 to 950,000 distinct CDR3 sequences, about 57% of them singletons. This clonotype originated in a girl aged 10 to 17 with multiple sclerosis. This sequence joins TRBV20-1 and TRBJ2-5; the match to TRBD2 covers 12 bases. Sequenced sample: blood. The CDR3 region has the DNA TGCAGTGCCAAACTAGCGGGAGGAGAGACCCAGTACTTC. Residues: CSAKLAGGETQYF.